These T cell receptor beta chains were read from a single sample in a study of OX40 agonist ivuxolimab in advanced cancers. Assay: immunoSEQ multiplex PCR; the TCRdb copy retains only in-frame clones and omits some. The table has about 73,000 clones, just under 90% seen once. The specimen was CD4+ or CD8+ T cells sorted from blood, collected in a trial of the OX40 agonist ivuxolimab. These receptors were collected from an adult with an advanced solid tumor such as melanoma, head and neck, liver or kidney cancer. Both conserved end residues are part of each CDR3. D genes are given only for firm matches. A clone size is listed for some rows: how often the clone was seen (once, few, many), or a class if it is expanded.

CDR3 DNA: TGTGCCAGCAGTGAGGCGGGAGCCCCCTACAATGAGCAGTTCTTC; CDR3 protein: CASSEAGAPYNEQFF; V gene: TRBV27; J gene: TRBJ2-1; D gene: TRBD2; clone size: -
CDR3 DNA: TGTGCCAGCAGCTTATCCGGGACTAGAGATGAGCAGTTCTTC; CDR3 protein: CASSLSGTRDEQFF; V gene: TRBV7-8; J gene: TRBJ2-1; D gene: TRBD2; clone size: once
CDR3 DNA: TGTGCCAGCAGTTCCGGACTAGCGGGCAATGAGCAGTTCTTC; CDR3 protein: CASSSGLAGNEQFF; V gene: TRBV27; J gene: TRBJ2-1; D gene: TRBD2; clone size: -
CDR3 DNA: TGCGCCAGCACCCTGGGTGAAACGAACACCGGGGAGCTGTTTTTT; CDR3 protein: CASTLGETNTGELFF; V gene: TRBV5-1; J gene: TRBJ2-2; D gene: -; clone size: few
CDR3 DNA: TGTGCCAGCAGGACCGGAGACAGCGGCTCCTACGAGCAGTACTTC; CDR3 protein: CASRTGDSGSYEQYF; V gene: TRBV6-6; J gene: TRBJ2-7; D gene: -; clone size: once
CDR3 DNA: TGTGCCAGCAGGGCAGGACGGAATAATGAAAAACTGTTTTTT; CDR3 protein: CASRAGRNNEKLFF; V gene: TRBV7-8; J gene: TRBJ1-4; D gene: -; clone size: once
CDR3 DNA: TGCGCCAGCAGCCAGGGGACTAGCGACAATGAGCAGTTCTTC; CDR3 protein: CASSQGTSDNEQFF; V gene: TRBV4-1; J gene: TRBJ2-1; D gene: TRBD2; clone size: -
CDR3 DNA: TGTGCCAGTAGTTTCAGGGACTATGGCTACACCTTC; CDR3 protein: CASSFRDYGYTF; V gene: TRBV19; J gene: TRBJ1-2; D gene: -; clone size: -
CDR3 DNA: TGTGCCAGCACCGAAGGTCGTTCACCCCTCCACTTT; CDR3 protein: CASTEGRSPLHF; V gene: TRBV7-9; J gene: TRBJ1-6; D gene: -; clone size: -
CDR3 DNA: TGTGCCAGCAGTTTGGGAGCTCTCAATATCGGCGAGCAGTACTTC; CDR3 protein: CASSLGALNIGEQYF; V gene: TRBV27; J gene: TRBJ2-7; D gene: -; clone size: -
CDR3 DNA: TGTGCCAGCAGTGAGAGAGGGCTCAATGAGCAGTTCTTC; CDR3 protein: CASSERGLNEQFF; V gene: TRBV25-1; J gene: TRBJ2-1; D gene: -; clone size: -
CDR3 DNA: TGTGCCAGCAACCCTCCCGGATTGGGCGAGCAGTTCTTC; CDR3 protein: CASNPPGLGEQFF; V gene: TRBV27; J gene: TRBJ2-1; D gene: -; clone size: -
CDR3 DNA: TGTGCCAGCAGCCACCCTAGCGGGAGTCGCCTAAAAGAGACCCAGTACTTC; CDR3 protein: CASSHPSGSRLKETQYF; V gene: TRBV14; J gene: TRBJ2-5; D gene: TRBD2; clone size: -
CDR3 DNA: TGTGCCAGCAGCGAGGGAATGGGAAATGAGCAGTTCTTC; CDR3 protein: CASSEGMGNEQFF; V gene: TRBV7-9; J gene: TRBJ2-1; D gene: -; clone size: -
CDR3 DNA: TGCGCCAGCAGCCCCCAGGGGTACAATGAGCAGTTCTTC; CDR3 protein: CASSPQGYNEQFF; V gene: TRBV5-1; J gene: TRBJ2-1; D gene: -; clone size: -
CDR3 DNA: TGTGCCAGCAGCGGTAAAGAGAGCCCCTTCGGGGAGCTGTTTTTT; CDR3 protein: CASSGKESPFGELFF; V gene: TRBV9; J gene: TRBJ2-2; D gene: -; clone size: -
CDR3 DNA: TGTGCCAGCAGCTTGTGGGTAAACACTGAAGCTTTCTTT; CDR3 protein: CASSLWVNTEAFF; V gene: TRBV5-5; J gene: TRBJ1-1; D gene: -; clone size: -
CDR3 DNA: TGTGCCAGCAGCTTGGGGGCATACGAGCAGTACTTC; CDR3 protein: CASSLGAYEQYF; V gene: TRBV7-9; J gene: TRBJ2-7; D gene: -; clone size: -
CDR3 DNA: TGTGCCAGCAGTCCCCGGACAGAAATTAACTATGGCTACACCTTC; CDR3 protein: CASSPRTEINYGYTF; V gene: TRBV28; J gene: TRBJ1-2; D gene: -; clone size: -
CDR3 DNA: TGTGCCAGCAGACCGTCGAATCCTTCAACTAATGAAAAACTGTTTTTT; CDR3 protein: CASRPSNPSTNEKLFF; V gene: TRBV7-9; J gene: TRBJ1-4; D gene: -; clone size: -
CDR3 DNA: TGTGCCACCAGCAGTGGGGCCGAGGCCGTCCGGCCCCAGCATTTT; CDR3 protein: CATSSGAEAVRPQHF; V gene: TRBV15; J gene: TRBJ1-5; D gene: -; clone size: few
CDR3 DNA: TGTGCCAGCAGCTTAGAGCTTCGGGACATCGAGCAGTACTTC; CDR3 protein: CASSLELRDIEQYF; V gene: TRBV7-6; J gene: TRBJ2-7; D gene: -; clone size: -
CDR3 DNA: TGCGCCAGCAGTGTGGGGCCAGCCTACGAGCAGTACTTC; CDR3 protein: CASSVGPAYEQYF; V gene: TRBV10-1; J gene: TRBJ2-7; D gene: -; clone size: -
CDR3 DNA: TGCGCCAGCAGCTTGGGACATTTCTACGAGCAGTACTTC; CDR3 protein: CASSLGHFYEQYF; V gene: TRBV5-1; J gene: TRBJ2-7; D gene: -; clone size: -
CDR3 DNA: TGTGCCAGCACCCTGGGCAATGAGCAGTTCTTC; CDR3 protein: CASTLGNEQFF; V gene: TRBV6-5; J gene: TRBJ2-1; D gene: -; clone size: -
CDR3 DNA: TGTGCCAGCAGCGAGACAGGGTACCGGGGCTACGAGCAGTACTTC; CDR3 protein: CASSETGYRGYEQYF; V gene: TRBV5-4; J gene: TRBJ2-7; D gene: TRBD1; clone size: once
CDR3 DNA: TGTGCCAGCAGCGCCTTTAGACAGATTACTCAGCCCCAGCATTTT; CDR3 protein: CASSAFRQITQPQHF; V gene: TRBV5-5; J gene: TRBJ1-5; D gene: -; clone size: -
CDR3 DNA: TGTGCCAGCAGTGAGGGGAGGCTCTACAATGAGCAGTTCTTC; CDR3 protein: CASSEGRLYNEQFF; V gene: TRBV2; J gene: TRBJ2-1; D gene: -; clone size: -
CDR3 DNA: TGTGCCAGCAGTGAAGCCCCCCCGGGGGACAGGGGGTCCTACGAGCAGTACTTC; CDR3 protein: CASSEAPPGDRGSYEQYF; V gene: TRBV2; J gene: TRBJ2-7; D gene: TRBD1; clone size: -
CDR3 DNA: TGTGCCAGCAGCGCTGGGAAAAGCTCCTACAATGAGCAGTTCTTC; CDR3 protein: CASSAGKSSYNEQFF; V gene: TRBV9; J gene: TRBJ2-1; D gene: -; clone size: -
CDR3 DNA: TGTGCCAGCAGCCAAAAGACCTTGGGGGCGGGTAATGAAAAACTGTTTTTT; CDR3 protein: CASSQKTLGAGNEKLFF; V gene: TRBV14; J gene: TRBJ1-4; D gene: -; clone size: once
CDR3 DNA: TGTGCCAGCAGCTTACTCTATGGGGAGGAGGCCAAAAACATTCAGTACTTC; CDR3 protein: CASSLLYGEEAKNIQYF; V gene: TRBV11-2; J gene: TRBJ2-4; D gene: -; clone size: -
CDR3 DNA: TGTGCCAGTAGTATCTCGACGGATACGCAGTATTTT; CDR3 protein: CASSISTDTQYF; V gene: TRBV19; J gene: TRBJ2-3; D gene: -; clone size: -
CDR3 DNA: TGTGCCAGCAGCTCCCGGGACAGGAGGTACCAAGAGACCCAGTACTTC; CDR3 protein: CASSSRDRRYQETQYF; V gene: TRBV7-7; J gene: TRBJ2-5; D gene: TRBD1; clone size: -
CDR3 DNA: TGTGCCAGCAGCTTAGCTAGACAGGGGGCGGGTAGGACTGAAGCTTTCTTT; CDR3 protein: CASSLARQGAGRTEAFF; V gene: TRBV11-2; J gene: TRBJ1-1; D gene: TRBD1; clone size: -
CDR3 DNA: TGTGCCAGCAGCTTGGGGGGAGTTAATGAAAAACTGTTTTTT; CDR3 protein: CASSLGGVNEKLFF; V gene: TRBV5-6; J gene: TRBJ1-4; D gene: -; clone size: -
CDR3 DNA: TGCGCCAGCAGCCCACCAGGGTCAGGGTTAACAGATACGCAGTATTTT; CDR3 protein: CASSPPGSGLTDTQYF; V gene: TRBV4-1; J gene: TRBJ2-3; D gene: -; clone size: -
CDR3 DNA: TGTGCCACACCCGGCGATAGCTCCTACAATGAGCAGTTCTTC; CDR3 protein: CATPGDSSYNEQFF; V gene: TRBV2; J gene: TRBJ2-1; D gene: -; clone size: once
CDR3 DNA: TGCGCCAGCAGTGAGGCGGGAGCGGGAACAGATACGCAGTATTTT; CDR3 protein: CASSEAGAGTDTQYF; V gene: TRBV10-1; J gene: TRBJ2-3; D gene: TRBD2; clone size: -
CDR3 DNA: TGTGCCAGCAGCCATAGCTACGAGCAGTACTTC; CDR3 protein: CASSHSYEQYF; V gene: TRBV14; J gene: TRBJ2-7; D gene: -; clone size: -
CDR3 DNA: TGTGCCAGCAGCCCGCGGACTTATACCGGGGAGCTGTTTTTT; CDR3 protein: CASSPRTYTGELFF; V gene: TRBV13; J gene: TRBJ2-2; D gene: -; clone size: -
CDR3 DNA: TGTGCCACCTTAGAACTGGATACGCAGTATTTT; CDR3 protein: CATLELDTQYF; V gene: TRBV15; J gene: TRBJ2-3; D gene: -; clone size: -
CDR3 DNA: TGTGCCAGTAGTATTCGGCAGGGGTTCGGCACGAACACTGAAGCTTTCTTT; CDR3 protein: CASSIRQGFGTNTEAFF; V gene: TRBV19; J gene: TRBJ1-1; D gene: -; clone size: -
CDR3 DNA: TGCGCCAGTAGGACTAGCGGGATGATGGGTGATACGCAGTATTTT; CDR3 protein: CASRTSGMMGDTQYF; V gene: TRBV5-1; J gene: TRBJ2-3; D gene: TRBD2; clone size: -
CDR3 DNA: TGTGCCACACAGGGGGCGAGATCCTACGAGCAGTACTTC; CDR3 protein: CATQGARSYEQYF; V gene: TRBV2; J gene: TRBJ2-7; D gene: TRBD1; clone size: -
CDR3 DNA: TGTGCCAGCCACTCCGGGGTATACAATGAGCAGTTCTTC; CDR3 protein: CASHSGVYNEQFF; V gene: TRBV2; J gene: TRBJ2-1; D gene: -; clone size: -
CDR3 DNA: TGTGCCAGCAGTGACTCGAGTTCCACCGGGGAGCTGTTTTTT; CDR3 protein: CASSDSSSTGELFF; V gene: TRBV6-4; J gene: TRBJ2-2; D gene: -; clone size: -
CDR3 DNA: TGTGCCACCAGCAGAGCACGGGGGGGCCGTAATGAGCAGTTCTTC; CDR3 protein: CATSRARGGRNEQFF; V gene: TRBV15; J gene: TRBJ2-1; D gene: TRBD2; clone size: -
CDR3 DNA: TGTGCCAGCCGGACGGGGGGGGGCAATCAGCCCCAGCATTTT; CDR3 protein: CASRTGGGNQPQHF; V gene: TRBV2; J gene: TRBJ1-5; D gene: -; clone size: -
CDR3 DNA: TGTGCCAGTTCAGGGGGTTTCTCCTACGAGCAGTACTTC; CDR3 protein: CASSGGFSYEQYF; V gene: TRBV19; J gene: TRBJ2-7; D gene: TRBD1; clone size: -
CDR3 DNA: TGTGCCAGTAAAGTCGGGTCTAGGAGCAATCAGCCCCAGCATTTT; CDR3 protein: CASKVGSRSNQPQHF; V gene: TRBV19; J gene: TRBJ1-5; D gene: -; clone size: -
CDR3 DNA: TGTGCCAGCTTCGGGAGCTCTGGAAACACCATATATTTT; CDR3 protein: CASFGSSGNTIYF; V gene: TRBV2; J gene: TRBJ1-3; D gene: -; clone size: -
CDR3 DNA: TGTGCCAGCAGTGAAAGTCCGGGACAGGGCTATCAGCCCCAGCATTTT; CDR3 protein: CASSESPGQGYQPQHF; V gene: TRBV6-1; J gene: TRBJ1-5; D gene: TRBD1; clone size: -